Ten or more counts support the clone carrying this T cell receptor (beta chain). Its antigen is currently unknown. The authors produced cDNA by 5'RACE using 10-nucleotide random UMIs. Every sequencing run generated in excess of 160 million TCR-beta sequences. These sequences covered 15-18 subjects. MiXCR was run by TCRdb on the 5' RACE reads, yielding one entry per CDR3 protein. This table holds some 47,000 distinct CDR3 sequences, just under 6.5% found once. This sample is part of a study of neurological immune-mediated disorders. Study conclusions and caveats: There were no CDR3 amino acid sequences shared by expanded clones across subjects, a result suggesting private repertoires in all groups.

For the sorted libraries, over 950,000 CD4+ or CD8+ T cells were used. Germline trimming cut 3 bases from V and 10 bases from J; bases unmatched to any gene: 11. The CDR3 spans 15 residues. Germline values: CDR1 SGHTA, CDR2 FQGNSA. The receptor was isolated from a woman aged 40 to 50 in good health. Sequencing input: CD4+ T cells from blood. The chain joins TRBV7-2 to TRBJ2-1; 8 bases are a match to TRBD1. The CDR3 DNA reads TGTGCCAGCAGCTTCGGACAGGGTATTACACGGGAGCAGTTCTTC. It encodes CASSFGQGITREQFF.